Each of the 3 T cell receptor beta chains below was sequenced from the same sample in a study of cytomegalovirus exposure and HLA in healthy donors. Use of 60 Vbeta and 13 Jbeta primers characterized the PCR. Profiling relied on immunoSEQ multiplex PCR, and the TCRdb table lists in-frame clones only, not all of them. Of 150,000 to 200,000 clones detected, 70% to 90% appear once; the ten largest clones hold 9.3%. Sequences were obtained from PBMCs. The receptors come from a man between 18 and 35 years old in good health and CMV-seropositive.

The CDR3 protein is CSARGPHGYTF. The CDR3 coding sequence is TGCAGTGCTAGAGGGCCGCATGGCTACACCTTC. This chain links TRBV20-1 with TRBJ1-2; no clear D. Germline V gene sequence: CDR1 DFQATT, CDR2 SNEGSKA (reference sequence). V lost 1 base, J lost 6 bases, and 6 bases lay in between. The CDR3 length is 11 residues.

The J gene is TRBJ1-2, the V gene TRBV5-5, with 8 bases aligning to TRBD1. There are 15 residues in the CDR3. Trimming cost V 0 bases and J 5 bases; bases outside gene matches: 6. Germline CDR1 SGHKS, CDR2 YYEKEE (reference sequence). For the CDR3, the DNA is TGTGCCAGCAGCTTGGTTGCAGGGGGCAGGTATGGCTACACCTTC. This translates into CASSLVAGGRYGYTF.

Concerning this clone itself: One end of the junction fails to match germline, which may point to a read error. V usage is TRBV7-9 and J usage is TRBJ2-3, with TRBD2 identical over 7 bases. Germline lookup yields CDR1 SEHNR and CDR2 FQNEAQ (reference sequence). The CDR3 length is 16 residues. CDR3 nucleotide sequence: TGTTCCAGCAGTAGAATCCGGGAGGTCGCCACAGATACGCAGTATTTT. Residues: CSSSRIREVATDTQYF. The full variable domain, its missing parts supplied by reference TRBV7-9 and TRBJ2-3, is DTGVSQNPRHKITKRGQNVTFRCDPISEHNRLYWYRQTLGQGPEFLTYFQNEAQLEKSRLLSDRFSAERPKGSFSTLEIQRTEQGDSAMYLCSSSRIREVATDTQYFGPGTRLTVL.